The 13 T cell receptor beta chains below all came from one sample that was sequenced in a study of T cell changes during pregnancy in multiple sclerosis. Measured with immunoSEQ multiplex PCR; TCRdb has only the in-frame clones, and not every one. The table shows 35,000 or so clones, with about nine tenths occurring only once. Material: CD4+ T cells from peripheral blood mononuclear cells, obtained after pregnancy. The receptor set was obtained from a female donor in good health, enrolled as a control in a pregnancy study.

The V and J genes are TRBV5-1 and TRBJ1-5; TRBD1 might be the D (6 bases). V was shortened by 3 bases and J by 3 bases, with 10 bases between the two germline ends. CDR3 length: 14 residues. Germline V lookup: CDR1 SGHRS, CDR2 YFSETQ. In DNA, the CDR3 is TGCGCCAGCAGCTCAGGGGCCTCCAATCAGCCCCAGCATTTT. Translated, it gives CASSSGASNQPQHF.

J is TRBJ2-4 and V is TRBV5-6; D gene unclear. CDR3 length equals 16 residues. Germline CDR1 SGHDT, CDR2 YYEEEE. V dropped 0 bases and J dropped 0 bases, with 10 bases sitting between them. The CDR3 region has the DNA TGTGCCAGCAGCTTGGTTCCACAGCTAGCCAAAAACATTCAGTACTTC. Protein sequence: CASSLVPQLAKNIQYF.

The rearrangement links TRBV9 to TRBJ2-2; 8 bases align to TRBD2. The CDR3 has 15 amino acids. Germline V gene data show CDR1 as SGDLS and CDR2 as YYNGEE. V was clipped by 3 bases and J by 0 bases; unmatched bases: 1. CDR3: CASSAGGANTGELFF. The CDR3 region has the DNA TGTGCCAGCAGCGCGGGGGGGGCGAACACCGGGGAGCTGTTTTTT.

This chain joins TRBV10-2 and TRBJ2-3; 12 nucleotides match TRBD2. Germline values: CDR1 WSHSY, CDR2 SAAADI. The CDR3 sequence is 18 residues long. V was clipped by 2 bases and J by 5 bases; unmatched bases: 11. The CDR3 is CASSERGTSGFERDTQYF. The DNA for the CDR3 is TGCGCCAGCAGTGAGCGCGGGACTAGCGGGTTTGAGAGAGATACGCAGTATTTT.

This chain connects TRBV19 to TRBJ2-7; a weak D match, TRBD1 (6 bases). V shed 2 bases and J shed 7 bases, with 15 bases lying between them. There are 14 residues in the CDR3. The germline gives CDR1 LNHDA, CDR2 SQIVND (reference sequence). CDR3 bases: TGTGCCAGTAGTATAATGGACAGCCTAGGGGAGCAGTACTTC. Translation gives CASSIMDSLGEQYF.

This sequence joins TRBV11-1 and TRBJ2-2; 8 bases align to TRBD1. Germline V lookup: CDR1 SGHAT, CDR2 FQDESV (reference sequence). The CDR3 has 15 residues. After removal of 3 bases from V and 5 bases from J, the junction contained 5 bases not matched to a gene. This CDR3 is CASSFSRGPTGELFF. Here the CDR3 DNA reads TGTGCCAGCAGCTTCTCCAGGGGGCCGACCGGGGAGCTGTTTTTT. Full variable domain (remainder filled in from reference TRBV11-1 and TRBJ2-2): EAEVAQSPRYKITEKSQAVAFWCDPISGHATLYWYRQILGQGPELLVQFQDESVVDDSQLPKDRFSAERLKGVDSTLKIQPAELGDSAMYLCASSFSRGPTGELFFGEGSRLTVL.

CDR3 loop: CASSLETSGLLRGEQFF. Here the CDR3 DNA reads TGCGCCAGCAGCTTGGAAACTAGCGGACTACTACGGGGTGAGCAGTTCTTC. V and J are TRBV5-1 and TRBJ2-1; 8 bases map to TRBD2. V lost 0 bases and J lost 9; bases outside the gene matches: 14. Per germline, CDR1 SGHRS and CDR2 YFSETQ. The length of the CDR3 is 17 residues.

V gene TRBV5-6 combines with J gene TRBJ2-1; possible D gene TRBD2, 7 bases. This CDR3 spans 14 amino acids. V gave up 6 bases and J gave up 8 bases, with 18 bases separating them. Germline CDR1 reads SGHDT; CDR2 reads YYEEEE. CDR3 coding DNA: TGTGCCAGCACCGGGACGGGGGGCGGGGATGAGCAGTTCTTC. The encoded protein is CASTGTGGGDEQFF.

V and J are TRBV18 and TRBJ2-3; 10 bases align to TRBD2. Losses at the gene ends were 2 bases for V and 0 bases for J; bases not matched to a gene: 2. CDR3 length: 16 amino acids. The V gene's germline CDR1 is KGHSH and CDR2 LQKENI. The CDR3 is CASSPSGGASTDTQYF. In DNA form, the CDR3 reads TGTGCCAGCTCACCAAGCGGGGGGGCTAGCACAGATACGCAGTATTTT.

This chain connects TRBV4-3 to TRBJ2-7, with 8 bases fitting TRBD1. This CDR3 has 15 amino acids. V gave up 1 base and J gave up 2 bases; unmatched junction bases: 4. The V gene's germline CDR1 is LGHNA and CDR2 YSLEER. The CDR3 DNA sequence: TGCGCCAGCAGCCAAGGGGGACAGGAACCCTACGAGCAGTACTTC. Translation: CASSQGGQEPYEQYF.

The chain uses TRBV4-1 and TRBJ1-5; 9 bases fit TRBD1. V gave up 5 bases and J gave up 5 bases; unmatched junction bases: 7. CDR3 length: 15 residues. CDR1 MGHRA and CDR2 YSYEKL come from the germline V gene. The CDR3, as DNA: TGCGCCAGCAGCTCCCGGGACAGGGAGGATCAGCCCCAGCATTTT. Translation gives CASSSRDREDQPQHF.

The gene calls are TRBV27 and TRBJ1-2; TRBD1 might be the D (6 bases). CDR1 and CDR2 (germline): MNHEY, SMNVEV (reference sequence). The V end was cut by 6 bases, the J end by 2 bases, with 10 bases between. The CDR3 consists of 13 residues. In nucleotides, the CDR3 is TGTGCCAGCAGAACAGGGACCAACTATGGCTACACCTTC. This encodes CASRTGTNYGYTF.

J is TRBJ1-1 and V is TRBV19, with TRBD1 identical over 10 bases. V was pared by 4 bases and J by 10 bases, with 6 bases of the junction left unmatched. Germline V gene lookup returns CDR1 LNHDA and CDR2 SQIVND (reference sequence). The CDR3 sequence is 13 residues long. CDR3 sequence (DNA): TGTGCCAGTAGTACGGGGACAGGGGTTCGAGCTTTCTTT. It is translated as CASSTGTGVRAFF.